The clone carrying this TCR beta chain has a single count. Its antigen is currently unknown. Every immunoSEQ plate was one replicate of a subset's evenly spread DNA. Profiled with immunoSEQ multiplex PCR; TCRdb holds only in-frame clones, not every one. The sample includes 550,000 to 800,000 clones, roughly 87% of them seen just once. These data are taken from a study of shared clonotypes between healthy human individuals. About the study: Used for every donor were three CD4 naive, three CD4 memory, two CD8 naive and one CD8 memory plate. Broader study findings: Sampling involved blood alone; tissue repertoires likely differ.

CD8 memory combined CD45RO+ cells with CCR7-negative CD45RA+ TemRA cells. V lost 11 bases and J lost 6; bases outside the gene matches: 8. CDR3 size: 14 residues. Per germline, CDR1 LNHDA and CDR2 SQIVND (reference sequence). The V and J genes are TRBV19 and TRBJ2-1, with 12 bases that match TRBD1. Input material: memory CD8+ T cells from PBMCs. Regarding subset: CD45RO+ cells pooled with CCR7-negative TemRA cells. The sequence derives from a man aged 18 to 30 in good health. Some clones in this sample may be carry-over from other donors' samples. The CDR3 sequence is CAGGTGGAGNEQFF. The CDR3 DNA follows: TGTGCCGGGGGGACAGGGGGCGCGGGCAATGAGCAGTTCTTC.